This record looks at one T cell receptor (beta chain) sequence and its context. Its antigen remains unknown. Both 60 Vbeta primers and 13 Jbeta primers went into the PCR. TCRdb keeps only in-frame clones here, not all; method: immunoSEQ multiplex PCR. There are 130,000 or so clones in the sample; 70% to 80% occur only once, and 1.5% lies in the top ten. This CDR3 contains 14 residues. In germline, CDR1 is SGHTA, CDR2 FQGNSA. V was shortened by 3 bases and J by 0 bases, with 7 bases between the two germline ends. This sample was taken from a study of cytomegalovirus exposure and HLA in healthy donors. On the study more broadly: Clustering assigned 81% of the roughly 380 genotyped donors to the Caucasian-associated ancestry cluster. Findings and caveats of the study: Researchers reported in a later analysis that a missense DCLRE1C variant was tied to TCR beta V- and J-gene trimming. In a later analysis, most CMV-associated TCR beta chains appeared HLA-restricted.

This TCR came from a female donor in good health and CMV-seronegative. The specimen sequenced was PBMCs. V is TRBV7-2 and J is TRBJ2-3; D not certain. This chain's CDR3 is CASSFLSSTDTQYF. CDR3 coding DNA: TGTGCCAGCAGCTTCCTAAGTAGCACAGATACGCAGTATTTT.